This T cell receptor beta chain was identified in a study of blood T cell repertoires in COVID-19. The wider study: The United States, Italy and Spain were the sources of the acute and convalescent COVID-19 samples. PBMCs, B-cell-depleted T cells, or T cells were the source of the cDNA or gDNA that made up the material.

This clone was counted only a few times. Per the study methods: For nucleated cells, counts were estimated from reference gene primer amplification. Generated by immunoSEQ multiplex PCR, the TCRdb table keeps only in-frame clones and is missing some. V and J calls and clone size are given by that table; D and trimming were obtained from the DNA. This sample carries about 200,000 clones, over 60% of them seen once, and the ten largest clones take 5.5% to 7%. Material for sequencing was peripheral blood. This clonotype was sampled from a woman in her 70s with acute or convalescent COVID-19.

The CDR3 DNA is TGTGCCAGCAGCCAAGGAACGGTAGAAGCTTTCTTT. Translation gives CASSQGTVEAFF. V gene TRBV4-2 combines with J gene TRBJ1-1; D is undetermined. Trimming removed 1 base at V and 8 bases at J, with 8 bases between. The CDR3 is 12 amino acids. Germline V gene sequence: CDR1 LGHNA, CDR2 YNFKEQ.